This TCR beta chain appears in the sequencing data of a study of response to subunit inactivated influenza vaccine. This CDR3 region has 19 residues. In germline, CDR1 is LNHNV, CDR2 YYDKDF (reference sequence). The V gene lost 3 bases and the J gene lost 1 base, with 19 bases spanning the gap. TCRdb recomputed calls from the RT-PCR reads with MiXCR, one row per CDR3 protein. Here the sample spans around 580,000 distinct CDR3 sequences, about 12% being singletons. The clonotype originates from a man between 45 and 60 years old who received an inactivated influenza vaccine. This rearrangement joins TRBV15 to TRBJ2-6, with a weak D call TRBD2 (6 bases). Sequencing used PBMCs from blood, obtained on the day of vaccination. CDR3 sequence (DNA): TGTGCCACCAGCAGTTGGGTTAGCAGGAGGGCTTCTGGGGCCAACGTCCTGACTTTC. Translated, it gives CATSSWVSRRASGANVLTF.